What follows describes a single TCR beta chain. Method: immunoSEQ multiplex PCR; TCRdb's copy keeps in-frame clones and lacks some. The sample has roughly 72,000 clones; over 85% are singletons. The sample is drawn from a study of T cell changes during pregnancy in multiple sclerosis. The CDR3 length is 14 residues. V was shortened by 6 bases and J by 3 bases, with 14 bases between the two germline ends. CDR1 and CDR2 from the germline V gene are MNHEY and SVGAGI. The sequence derives from a female donor with multiple sclerosis, enrolled in a pregnancy study. The rearrangement links TRBV6-5 to TRBJ1-1; D may be TRBD1 (6 bases). Sequenced here: CD4+ T cells from peripheral blood mononuclear cells, sampled before pregnancy. CDR3 sequence reads: CASRLRGRDTEAFF. DNA of the CDR3: TGTGCCAGCAGGCTCAGGGGTAGGGACACTGAAGCTTTCTTT.